The TCR beta chain under discussion was sequenced for a study of shared clonotypes between healthy human individuals. Study results and caveats: Clonotypes that were shared across a handful of donors made up roughly 5% of naive CD4 clonotypes. It was anticipated that sequencing depth would influence how many clonotypes donors shared.

Assay: immunoSEQ multiplex PCR; the TCRdb copy retains only in-frame clones and omits some. This sample carries 2 million to 3 million clones, approximately 93% of them seen once, and the ten largest clones take approximately 0.36%. Comments on this clone: Its antigen is unknown.

Nashville, Tennessee was home to all donors, who were Caucasian adults. This sequence originates from a man between 18 and 29 years old in good health. Some clones in this sample may be carry-over from other donors' samples. Material for sequencing was naive CD4+ T cells from PBMCs. The subset was: CD45RA+ positively selected.

The CDR3 DNA reads TGTGCCAGCAGTGGAGATATGAACACTGAAGCTTTCTTT. Translated: CASSGDMNTEAFF. The chain has TRBV6-1 and TRBJ1-1; D gene unclear. Per germline, CDR1 MNHNS and CDR2 SASEGT. V lost 4 bases to trimming and J lost 0 bases, with 6 bases between them. The CDR3 runs 13 residues.